This T cell receptor (beta chain) came from a study of cytomegalovirus exposure and HLA in healthy donors. Points from the study as a whole: Later on, an analysis showed TCR association rates differing by HLA locus, with DRB1 the most and HLA-C the fewest.

Researchers ran the PCR with 60 Vbeta and 13 Jbeta primers. Here immunoSEQ multiplex PCR was the method, and the copy in TCRdb shows in-frame clones only, minus some. The profile shows about 89,000 clones, approximately 82% of them singletons. A note on this clone: The target antigen is unknown.

The sequenced sample was PBMCs. This TCR derives from a female donor in good health and CMV-seropositive.

CDR3 sequence reads: CASSVDEGLDSPLHF. The CDR3 coding sequence is TGTGCCAGCAGCGTAGATGAGGGATTGGATTCACCCCTCCACTTT. The chain has TRBV9 and TRBJ1-6; D unresolved. The CDR3 sequence is 15 residues long. Per the germline V gene, CDR1 is SGDLS and CDR2 is YYNGEE. The V end was cut by 0 bases, the J end by 8 bases, with 12 bases between.